This TCR beta chain was captured by sequencing in a study of cytomegalovirus exposure and HLA in healthy donors. Findings of the study overall: Researchers reported in a later analysis that a missense DCLRE1C variant was tied to TCR beta V- and J-gene trimming. Associated with HLA alleles at 0.05 false discovery rate in a later analysis were about 17,000 TCR beta sequences. In vitro work confirmed that a few CMV-associated chains recognize CMV antigens.

Each donor's status was that of a healthy bone marrow donor. Researchers ran the PCR with 60 Vbeta and 13 Jbeta primers. The table came from immunoSEQ multiplex PCR; TCRdb's copy has only in-frame clones and leaves some out. Here the sample spans approximately 100,000 clones, approximately 78% being singletons. The CDR3 sequence is 14 residues long. The V gene end was trimmed by 5 bases and the J gene end by 7 bases; junction bases not matched to a gene: 11. Germline-derived CDR1 and CDR2 are SGHRS and YFSETQ. To note about this clone: What it recognizes is unknown.

The TCR sequence derives from a man in his forties in good health and CMV-seronegative. The chain links TRBV5-1 to TRBJ1-1, with 7 bases matching TRBD1. The source material was PBMCs. CDR3 amino acids: CASSTGTALCEAFF. DNA for the CDR3: TGCGCCAGCAGTACCGGGACAGCGCTGTGTGAAGCTTTCTTT.